This T cell receptor beta chain was observed in a study of vaccination and CD4 T cells after COVID-19. Across the whole study: Overlapping SARS-CoV-2, HCoV-NL63, HCoV-OC43 and HCoV-229E spike peptides were used to stimulate cells. General study findings and limits: SARS-CoV-2-reactive clonotypes rose nonsignificantly, with the median going from approximately 21 to 40.

The Oncomine TCR Beta short-read assay generated sequence data from the DNA of cultured CD4+ T cells. DNA came from CD4+ T cells after culture. TCRdb reprocessed the PCR reads with MiXCR, giving one entry per CDR3 protein. The sample consists of about 26,000 distinct CDR3 sequences, 55% to 70% of them appearing once. A word on this clonotype: Its cognate antigen is unknown.

As for treatment: roughly ten-day PBMC culture with coronavirus spike peptide pools or control peptides (ViraFEST assay). The CDR3 sequence is 16 residues long. Trimming pared 1 base from V and 3 bases from J, leaving 13 bases between. CDR1 is SEHNR and CDR2 is FQNEAQ in the germline V gene (reference sequence). The chain couples TRBV7-9 to TRBJ1-3, with D maybe TRBD1 (6 bases). This TCR was sampled from a human donor who had recovered from COVID-19. The sample was CD4+ T cells from blood, cultured in vitro. The CDR3 spells CASSLERQGNGNTIYF. The CDR3 nucleotides read TGTGCCAGCAGCTTAGAGCGCCAGGGGAATGGAAACACCATATATTTT.